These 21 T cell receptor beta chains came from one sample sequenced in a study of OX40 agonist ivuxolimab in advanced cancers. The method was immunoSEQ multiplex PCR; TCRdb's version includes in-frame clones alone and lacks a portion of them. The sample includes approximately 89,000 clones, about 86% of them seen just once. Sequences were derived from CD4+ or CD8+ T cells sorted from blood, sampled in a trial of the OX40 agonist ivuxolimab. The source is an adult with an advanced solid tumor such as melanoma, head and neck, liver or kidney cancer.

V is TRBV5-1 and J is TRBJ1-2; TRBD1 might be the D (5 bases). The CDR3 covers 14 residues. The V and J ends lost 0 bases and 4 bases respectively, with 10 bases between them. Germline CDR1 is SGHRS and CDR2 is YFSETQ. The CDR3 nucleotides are TGCGCCAGCAGCTTGGTGGGGGAAGGCTATGGCTACACCTTC. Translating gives CASSLVGEGYGYTF.

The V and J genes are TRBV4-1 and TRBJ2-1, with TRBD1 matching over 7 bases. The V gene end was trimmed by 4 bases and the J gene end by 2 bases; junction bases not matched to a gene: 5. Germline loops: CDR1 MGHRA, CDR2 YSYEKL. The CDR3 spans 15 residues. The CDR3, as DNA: TGCGCCAGCAGCCCCTACGACAGGGCCTACAATGAGCAGTTCTTC. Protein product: CASSPYDRAYNEQFF.

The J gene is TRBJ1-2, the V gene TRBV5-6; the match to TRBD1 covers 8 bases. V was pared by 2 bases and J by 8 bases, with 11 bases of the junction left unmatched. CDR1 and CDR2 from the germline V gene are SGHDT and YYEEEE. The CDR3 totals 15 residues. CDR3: CASSFGSRTGNGYTF. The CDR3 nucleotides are TGTGCCAGCAGCTTCGGGAGCCGGACAGGGAACGGCTACACCTTC.

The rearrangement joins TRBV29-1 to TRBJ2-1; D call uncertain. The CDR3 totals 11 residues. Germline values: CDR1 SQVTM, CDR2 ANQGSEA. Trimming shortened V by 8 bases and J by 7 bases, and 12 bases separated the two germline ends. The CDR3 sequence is CSCQRWNEQFF. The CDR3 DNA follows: TGCAGCTGCCAGAGATGGAATGAGCAGTTCTTC.

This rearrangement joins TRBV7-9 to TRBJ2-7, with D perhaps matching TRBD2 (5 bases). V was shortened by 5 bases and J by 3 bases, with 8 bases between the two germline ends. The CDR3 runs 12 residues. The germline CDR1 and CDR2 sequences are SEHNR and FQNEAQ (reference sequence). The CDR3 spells CASSRTYYEQYF. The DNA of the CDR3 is TGTGCCAGCAGCAGGACTTACTACGAGCAGTACTTC. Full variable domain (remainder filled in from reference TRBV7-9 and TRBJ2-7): DTGVSQNPRHKITKRGQNVTFRCDPISEHNRLYWYRQTLGQGPEFLTYFQNEAQLEKSRLLSDRFSAERPKGSFSTLEIQRTEQGDSAMYLCASSRTYYEQYFGPGTRLTVT.

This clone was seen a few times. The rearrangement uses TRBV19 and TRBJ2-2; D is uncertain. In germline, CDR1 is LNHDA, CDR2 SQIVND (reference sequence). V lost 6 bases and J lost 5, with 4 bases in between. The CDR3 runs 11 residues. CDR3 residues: CASRWTGELFF. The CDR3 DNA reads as TGTGCCAGTAGATGGACCGGGGAGCTGTTTTTT. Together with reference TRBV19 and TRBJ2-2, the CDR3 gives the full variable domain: DGGITQSPKYLFRKEGQNVTLSCEQNLNHDAMYWYRQDPGQGLRLIYYSQIVNDFQKGDIAEGYSVSREKKESFPLTVTSAQKNPTAFYLCASRWTGELFFGEGSRLTVL.

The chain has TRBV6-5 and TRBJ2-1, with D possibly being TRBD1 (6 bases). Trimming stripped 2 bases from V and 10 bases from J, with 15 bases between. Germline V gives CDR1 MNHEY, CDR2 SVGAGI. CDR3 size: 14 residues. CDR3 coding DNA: TGTGCCAGCAGTTACAGGGGGAGTTTAGGAGAGCAGTTCTTC. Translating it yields CASSYRGSLGEQFF.

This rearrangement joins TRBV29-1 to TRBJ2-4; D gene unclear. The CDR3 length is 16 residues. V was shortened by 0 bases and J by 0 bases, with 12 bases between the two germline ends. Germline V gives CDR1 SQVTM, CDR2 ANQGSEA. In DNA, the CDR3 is TGCAGCGTTGAAGATAAGGGCATTGGAGCCAAAAACATTCAGTACTTC. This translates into CSVEDKGIGAKNIQYF.

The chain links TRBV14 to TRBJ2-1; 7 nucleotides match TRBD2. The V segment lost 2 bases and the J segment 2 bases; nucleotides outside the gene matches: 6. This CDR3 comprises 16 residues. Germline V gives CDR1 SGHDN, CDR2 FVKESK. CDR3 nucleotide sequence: TGTGCCAGCAGCCAAATCCGGGGGAGGGCCTACAATGAGCAGTTCTTC. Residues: CASSQIRGRAYNEQFF.

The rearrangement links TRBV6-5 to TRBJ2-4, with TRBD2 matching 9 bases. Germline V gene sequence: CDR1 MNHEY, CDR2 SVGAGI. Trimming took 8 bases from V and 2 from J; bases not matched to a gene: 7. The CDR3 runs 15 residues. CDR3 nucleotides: TGTGCCAGCCGCAGGCGGGAGGGCTCCAAAAACATTCAGTACTTC. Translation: CASRRREGSKNIQYF.

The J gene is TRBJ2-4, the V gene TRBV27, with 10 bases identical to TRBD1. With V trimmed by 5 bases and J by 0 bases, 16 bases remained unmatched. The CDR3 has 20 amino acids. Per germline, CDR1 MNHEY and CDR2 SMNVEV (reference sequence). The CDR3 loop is CASSQVRGQGETLAKNIQYF. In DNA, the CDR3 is TGTGCCAGCAGTCAAGTAAGAGGACAGGGGGAAACCTTAGCCAAAAACATTCAGTACTTC.

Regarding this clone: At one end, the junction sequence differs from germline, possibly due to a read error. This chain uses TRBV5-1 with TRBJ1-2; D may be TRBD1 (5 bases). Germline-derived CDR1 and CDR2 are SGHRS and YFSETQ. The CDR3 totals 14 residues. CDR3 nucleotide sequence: TGCGCCAGCAGCTTGACCCAGGGTGACTACGGCTACACCTTC. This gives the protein CASSLTQGDYGYTF.

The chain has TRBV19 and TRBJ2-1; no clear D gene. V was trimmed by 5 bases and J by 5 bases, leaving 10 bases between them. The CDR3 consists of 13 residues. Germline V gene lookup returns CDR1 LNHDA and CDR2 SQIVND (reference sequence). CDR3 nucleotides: TGTGCCAGTAGTGTTCAATGGGACAATGAGCAGTTCTTC. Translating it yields CASSVQWDNEQFF.

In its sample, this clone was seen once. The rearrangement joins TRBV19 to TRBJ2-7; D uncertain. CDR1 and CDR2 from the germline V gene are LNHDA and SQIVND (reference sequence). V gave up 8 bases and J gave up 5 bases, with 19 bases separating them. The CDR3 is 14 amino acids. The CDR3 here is CASESGNEVNEQYF. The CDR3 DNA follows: TGTGCCAGTGAGTCGGGCAACGAAGTTAACGAGCAGTACTTC.

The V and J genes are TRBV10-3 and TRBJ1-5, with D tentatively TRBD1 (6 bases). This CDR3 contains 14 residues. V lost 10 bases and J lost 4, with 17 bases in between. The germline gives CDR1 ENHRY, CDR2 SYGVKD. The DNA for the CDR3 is TGTGCCAGCCGGCAAGGGACAAGTAATCAGCCCCAGCATTTT. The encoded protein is CASRQGTSNQPQHF.

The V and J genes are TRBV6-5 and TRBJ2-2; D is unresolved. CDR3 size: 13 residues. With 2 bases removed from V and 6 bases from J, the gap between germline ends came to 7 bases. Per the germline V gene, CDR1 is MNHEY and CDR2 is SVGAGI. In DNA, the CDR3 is TGTGCCAGCAGTTACGTGGGATCCGGGGAGCTGTTTTTT. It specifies CASSYVGSGELFF.

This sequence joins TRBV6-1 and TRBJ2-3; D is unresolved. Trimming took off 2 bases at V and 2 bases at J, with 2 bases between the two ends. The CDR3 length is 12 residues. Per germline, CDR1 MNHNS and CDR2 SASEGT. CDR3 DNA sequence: TGTGCCAGCAGTGAACACACAGATACGCAGTATTTT. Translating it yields CASSEHTDTQYF.

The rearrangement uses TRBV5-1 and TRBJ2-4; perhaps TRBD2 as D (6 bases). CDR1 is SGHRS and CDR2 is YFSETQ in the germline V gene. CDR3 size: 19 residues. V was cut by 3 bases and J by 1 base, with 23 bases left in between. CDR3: CASSSTYGSINPAKNIQYF. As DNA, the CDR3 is TGCGCCAGCAGCTCGACTTACGGGAGCATAAACCCCGCCAAAAACATTCAGTACTTC.

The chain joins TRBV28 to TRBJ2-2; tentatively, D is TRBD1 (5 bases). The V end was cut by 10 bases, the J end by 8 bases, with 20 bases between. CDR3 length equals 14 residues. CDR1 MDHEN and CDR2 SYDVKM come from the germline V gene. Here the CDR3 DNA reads TGTGCCACCAGGGATAGCTCGCAGGGTGGGGAGCTGTTTTTT. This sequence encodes CATRDSSQGGELFF.

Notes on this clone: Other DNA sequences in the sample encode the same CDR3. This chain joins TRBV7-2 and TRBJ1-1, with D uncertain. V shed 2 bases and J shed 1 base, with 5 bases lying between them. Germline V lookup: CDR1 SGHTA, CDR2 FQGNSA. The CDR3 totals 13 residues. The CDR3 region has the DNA TGTGCCAGCAGCTTATACGCGAACACTGAAGCTTTCTTT. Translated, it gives CASSLYANTEAFF.

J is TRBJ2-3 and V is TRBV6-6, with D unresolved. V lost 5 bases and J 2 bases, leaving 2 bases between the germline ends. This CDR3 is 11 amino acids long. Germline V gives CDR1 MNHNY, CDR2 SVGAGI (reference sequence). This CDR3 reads CASSDTDTQYF. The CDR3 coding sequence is TGTGCCAGCAGTGACACAGATACGCAGTATTTT.